This T cell receptor beta chain was obtained from a study of glioma-infiltrating T cells after dendritic cell vaccination. Sequencing used immunoSEQ multiplex PCR; TCRdb keeps in-frame clones, though not all of them. The top ten hold about 10% of the sample, which has about 64,000 clones, 82% seen once. Blood PBMC samples: pre-vaccination, two weeks post third vaccination, and at tumor progression. The V and J ends lost 4 bases and 7 bases respectively, with 13 bases between them. The CDR3 sequence is 13 residues long. Looked up from germline, CDR1 is MNHEY and CDR2 is SVGAGI. This sample comprised blood, obtained before dendritic cell vaccination. The source is a human donor with glioblastoma. This sequence joins TRBV6-5 and TRBJ1-1; possibly TRBD1 for D (5 bases). The CDR3 DNA follows: TGTGCCAGCAGTTCGGGGGAGGCTATTGAAGCTTTCTTT. Protein: CASSSGEAIEAFF.